This TCR beta chain was obtained from a study of T cell clonality in common variable immunodeficiency (dated by TCRdb to about 2015). Study-wide conclusions, independent of this receptor: Correlations of repertoire features with clinical complications were constrained by heterogeneity among patients within the CVID cohort. Despite equal DNA input, controls averaged roughly 80,000 unique sequences per sample versus around 30,000 in CVID samples. Fewer deletions and N-nucleotide insertions were reportedly observed in CVID TCRbeta sequences, and highly modified clones with 13 or more V deletions were reportedly absent from CVID TCRbeta sequences. Increased TCRbeta clonality was found in CVID subjects compared with healthy controls (t-test p = 0.018), with the increase being most characteristic of about a third of subjects. It was noted by the authors that sequencing of the repertoires of T cell subpopulations would be needed to clarify the cause of the increased clonality in CVID. Fewer TCRbeta clones were shared among CVID subjects than among healthy controls (p < 0.0001).

Predominantly Caucasian heritage was noted among both the CVID patients and the healthy controls. Heparinized peripheral whole blood samples of about 4.5 to 8.5 ml were collected from each donor. Genomic DNA from adults with common variable immune deficiency (CVID) and from healthy adult controls was used to sequence TCRbeta CDR3 repertoires. The control group was made up of roughly 22 healthy adult volunteers (about 10 male and around 12 female) whose ages ranged from about 23 to 66 years, with a mean age of approximately 37. To isolate peripheral blood mononuclear cells, diluted blood was subjected to density centrifugation over Hypaque 1077 or Ficoll-Paque. Genomic DNA was obtained from unsorted mononuclear cells through either Qiagen column purification or a centrifugation-based method. This clone was seen at least ten times. The specificity of this receptor is unknown. For sequencing, equivalent amounts of genomic DNA were input from CVID and control samples. For every sample, a 60 bp segment covering the rearranged TCRbeta CDR3 region was amplified and then sequenced. The immunoSEQ assay, a bias-corrected multiplex PCR with high-throughput sequencing, was employed for TCRbeta amplification. Turning to the authors' computational methods: Each unique nucleotide sequence was treated as a clone and annotated with V, D and J genes, copy number and frequency. Sequences were labeled productive if in frame, and non-productive if out of frame or containing stop codons. As previously described, Shannon's entropy was used to calculate clonality. The predicted amino acid sequences of productive clones were used to derive the mean CDR3 Kyte-Doolittle hydropathy. Using the R hclust function, scaled V gene usage was clustered hierarchically with Manhattan distance and complete linkage. To assess clone sharing by CDR3 amino acid sequence, 12 repertoires per group were resampled over 100 rounds. The repertoires were searched for around 70 published EBV-specific and fewer than 250 published CMV-specific TCRbeta sequences. After two CVID samples that produced fewer than 10,000 sequences were dropped from the analysis, 35 to 45 CVID repertoires remained. TCRdb provides this immuneACCESS table in a form limited to in-frame rearrangements. Some clones are lacking; in checked studies, under half of them reflect an unresolved V gene, and why the rest are absent is not known. V and J calls plus clone size are reproduced from that table; the DNA served to infer D and trimming. The table for this sample lists some 45,000 clones, none of them counted only once. The ten top clones hold about 6.5% of the sample.

Input material: peripheral blood mononuclear cells. This sequence originates from a person aged 18 to 75 in good health.

The DNA read from the CDR3 is TGTGCCAGCAGTCCCCAATCTCAGGAATCCTATGGC. Translated, this gives CASSPQSQESYG. The full CDR3 is CASSPQSQESYGYTF. Rearrangement joined TRBV5-6 to TRBJ1-2, with the D gene not confidently named. The read falls 3 residues short of the CDR3 end, and the missing part is taken from the germline J gene. The CDR3 numbers 15 residues from cysteine through phenylalanine. Part of the CDR3 DNA is given, 36 bases translated from base 1. Taken from the germline V gene, the CDR1 and CDR2 loops are SGHDT and YYEEEE. A distance of 18 bases separates the germline ends of V and J, which lose 5 bases and 4 bases respectively.